This TCR beta chain was sequenced during a study of blood T cell repertoires in COVID-19 (dated by TCRdb to about 2020). For the wider study: Collaborator samples came from the United States, Italy and Spain and covered acute and convalescent phases of COVID-19. The prospective study material was composed of cDNA or gDNA derived from T cells, B-cell-depleted T cells, or PBMCs. Where available, HLA class I and class II types were taken from metadata supplied by the sample provider and were not determined by assay-based typing. The samples were drawn from two sources: the first 160 participants of the ongoing ImmuneRACE study, and fewer than 1,500 subjects contributed by 6 global collaborators. Subjects who had been exposed to COVID-19, were actively infected with it, or had recovered from it provided the deeply sampled blood TCRbeta repertoires that made up the dataset. A de-identified subject ID, COVID-19 status, age in years and sex were almost always included in the sample metadata. The repertoires were released in a freely available public database intended as a resource for research on the immune response to SARS-CoV-2.

Participants in the prospective study were enrolled through a virtual design, were aged roughly 18 to 90 years, and lived in 20 to 30 United States geographic areas. In the prospective study, cohorts were assigned on the basis of participant-reported clinical history obtained from a screening survey and a study questionnaire. Recovered participants in ImmuneRACE Cohort 3 were defined by two consecutive negative NP/OP PCR tests, clearance by a healthcare professional, or resolution of symptoms. In the prospective study, mobile phlebotomists collected whole blood, serum and a nasopharyngeal or oropharyngeal swab from each participant. Over an approximately two-month period, participants in the prospective study had the option of providing additional blood draws and questionnaires. Before DNA extraction, prospective study blood samples were shipped either frozen or at room temperature. Notes on this clone: Its specific antigen is unknown. No per-base quality is available; no much larger clone lies one base away.

Summary of the overall study and its limitations: How much clinical and demographic metadata was included differed by source and by participant, and the metadata was provided uncurated.

TCRbeta CDR3 regions were amplified from genomic DNA using the immunoSEQ Assay, a bias-controlled multiplex PCR. Processing in the source paper ran as follows. The number of nucleated cells in each sample was estimated from the amplification of reference gene primers within the assay. To quantify the absolute abundance of each unique TCRbeta CDR3 rearrangement, sequence reads were collapsed and filtered. For each sample, productive Simpson clonality was calculated as the square root of Simpson's diversity index across productive rearrangements. This immuneACCESS table, as held by TCRdb, lists in-frame sequences with V and J called but not all clones. Of the missing ones, under half trace to an unresolved V gene in checked studies; the others have no known cause. The V and J calls and clone size come from that table; D and trimming were worked out from the DNA. The sample table shows 95,000 to 150,000 clones, and 84% are seen once. Around 4.2% of the sample is in the top ten clones.

Via the germline V gene, CDR1 is SGHRS and CDR2 YFSETQ. The germline V and J ends show losses of 4 bases and 2 bases respectively, and no gene match explains 4 bases of the junction. Counted from cysteine to phenylalanine, this CDR3 has 16 amino acids. Only the CDR3 DNA is retained, 48 bases long and in frame from the first base. The specimen was PBMCs or T cells enriched from blood (not recorded which). The receptor's source is a woman aged 25 to 45 who had recovered from COVID-19. The sequence links TRBV5-1 to TRBJ2-3, and 13 junction bases match TRBD2. CDR3 sequence: CASSQGTSGNTDTQYF. The nucleotides read TGCGCCAGCAGCCAAGGGACTAGCGGGAACACAGATACGCAGTATTTT.